The source of this T cell receptor beta chain is a study of T cells in Graves' hyperthyroidism and ophthalmopathy. Amplified regions were TCR beta CDR3 sequences from RNA transcripts. HTBI primers were used for first-round RT-PCR of the TCR CDR3. Using its own MiXCR run on the multiplex PCR reads, TCRdb lists one record per CDR3 protein. The table includes roughly 500,000 distinct CDR3 sequences, 35% to 50% detected once. CDR1 SEHNR and CDR2 FQNEAQ come from the germline V gene (reference sequence). V lost 0 bases to trimming and J lost 3 bases, with 8 bases between them. The length of the CDR3 is 14 residues. Whole-study results and caveats: Ophthalmopathy was distinguished from stable hyperthyroidism by 13 V-J signatures.

In its sample, this clonotype was seen many times. Its antigen is unidentified. The sample taken for sequencing was peripheral blood or thyroid tissue (not recorded which). The clonotype comes from an adult woman with Graves' disease, either hyperthyroidism or ophthalmopathy (not recorded which). The J gene is TRBJ2-5, the V gene TRBV7-9, with D unresolved. CDR3 amino acids: CASSLAYTKETQYF. The DNA of the CDR3 is TGTGCCAGCAGCTTAGCGTACACGAAAGAGACCCAGTACTTC.